This entry lists 19 T cell receptor beta chains sequenced from one sample in a study of vaccination and CD4 T cells after COVID-19 (dated by TCRdb to between 2022 and 2023). Libraries were made using PCR. These reads were obtained on an Illumina iSeq 100. DNA from cultured CD4+ T cells was subjected to TCR sequencing with the Oncomine TCR Beta short-read assay at the Johns Hopkins FTIC core. Clones were called with MiXCR by TCRdb after fastp trimmed the public reads at Q25, and only in-frame beta chains were retained. Rows with one shared CDR3 protein collapse into an entry with the most common genes and DNA. This sample gives about 15,000 distinct CDR3 sequences in total; 20% to 25% of them show up just once. Of the sample, 12% is held by the ten largest clones. The treatment or condition label here, explained by the study, means: roughly 11-day PBMC culture with coronavirus spike peptide pools or control peptides (ViraFEST assay).

The antigens these receptors bind are not known. This specimen was CD4+ T cells from blood, cultured in vitro, taken before SARS-CoV-2 vaccination. The receptors were sampled from a human donor who received a COVID-19 vaccine.

This clonotype counts as medium-sized. The chain is built from TRBV23-1 and TRBJ1-5; the D is unclear. TRBV23-1 is known as an ORF, though its function is uncertain. CDR3 length equals 15 residues. Trimming took off 2 bases at V and 0 bases at J, with 8 bases between the two ends. This chain's CDR3 is CASSQRAYSNQPQHF. DNA for the CDR3: TGCGCCAGCAGTCAAAGGGCATATAGCAATCAGCCCCAGCATTTT.

The rearrangement joins TRBV19 to TRBJ2-2; 8 bases line up with TRBD2. Germline CDR1 reads LNHDA; CDR2 reads SQIVND (reference sequence). CDR3 length: 19 amino acids. The ends lost 6 bases at V and 5 bases at J; junction bases unmatched: 20. The CDR3 region is CASSRRPGLGTERTGELFF. In DNA, the CDR3 is TGTGCCAGTAGCCGGCGTCCGGGACTAGGGACGGAGAGGACCGGGGAGCTGTTTTTT.

The chain links TRBV15 to TRBJ1-4, with no clear D. Trimming shortened V by 3 bases and J by 8 bases, and 13 bases separated the two germline ends. Germline V gives CDR1 LNHNV, CDR2 YYDKDF (reference sequence). The CDR3 has 14 residues. In DNA form, the CDR3 reads TGTGCCACCAGCAGTTGGATTAATCAGGAAAAACTGTTTTTT. Protein sequence: CATSSWINQEKLFF.

Only a few counts were recorded for this clonotype. The CDR3 DNA reads TGTGCCAGCAGTGCGACAGGGTGGCACGAGCAGTACTTC. This codes for CASSATGWHEQYF. The V call is TRBV6-1, the J call TRBJ2-7; the match to TRBD1 covers 7 bases. V gave up 4 bases and J gave up 5 bases; unmatched junction bases: 5. The length of the CDR3 is 13 residues. Germline loops: CDR1 MNHNS, CDR2 SASEGT.

The genes are TRBV6-1 and TRBJ1-3; D is uncertain. The CDR3 runs 13 residues. Germline V lookup: CDR1 MNHNS, CDR2 SASEGT. V gave up 7 bases and J gave up 9 bases, with 16 bases separating them. CDR3 protein: CASTQLDESTIYF. Here the CDR3 DNA reads TGTGCCAGCACCCAACTTGACGAGTCCACCATATATTTT.

In this sample, this clonotype turned up a few times. The genes are TRBV5-1 and TRBJ2-5; 11 bases are a match to TRBD1. In germline, CDR1 is SGHRS, CDR2 YFSETQ. This CDR3 contains 16 residues. Trimming at V came to 3 bases and at J to 5 bases, leaving 9 bases not matched to a gene. The CDR3 nucleotides are TGCGCCAGCAGCTGGAGAGGACAGGGGGCCGAGGAGACCCAGTACTTC. Translation gives CASSWRGQGAEETQYF.

Turning to this clonotype: A read error may produce the germline difference seen at one junction end. V usage is TRBV20-1 and J usage is TRBJ2-5; D is uncertain. Germline V gene data show CDR1 as DFQATT and CDR2 as SNEGSKA (reference sequence). The CDR3 is 13 residues long. The CDR3 loop is CGARDANRETQYF. The CDR3 DNA follows: TGCGGTGCTAGAGATGCCAATCGAGAGACCCAGTACTTC.

The chain couples TRBV4-1 to TRBJ1-4; D call uncertain. The germline V gene has CDR1 MGHRA and CDR2 YSYEKL. The CDR3 sequence is 13 residues long. The ends were cut back, 5 bases at V and 7 bases at J, with 11 bases in the middle. Here the CDR3 DNA reads TGCGCCAGCAGCTGGACTGTCGGTGAAAAACTGTTTTTT. This encodes CASSWTVGEKLFF.

This chain connects TRBV7-2 to TRBJ2-2; 12 bases are a match to TRBD2. J gave up 7 bases and V 5 bases, and 11 bases lay outside the gene matches. This CDR3 contains 17 residues. From germline, CDR1 is SGHTA and CDR2 FQGNSA. CDR3 sequence: CASSLRLAGAKGGELFF. Written as DNA, the CDR3 is TGTGCCAGCAGCCTTAGACTAGCGGGGGCAAAGGGCGGGGAGCTGTTTTTT.

J is TRBJ2-3 and V is TRBV20-1, with D perhaps TRBD1 or TRBD2 (5 bases each). V shed 5 bases and J shed 2 bases, with 17 bases lying between them. Per the germline V gene, CDR1 is DFQATT and CDR2 is SNEGSKA (reference sequence). The CDR3 contains 15 residues. The CDR3 DNA sequence: TGCAGTGCTGGGGTAATCGGGGCCCCCACAGATACGCAGTATTTT. Its translation is CSAGVIGAPTDTQYF.

The chain combines TRBV6-1 with TRBJ1-1, with D possibly matching TRBD1 (6 bases). V gave up 1 base and J gave up 2 bases, with 14 bases separating them. CDR3 length equals 16 residues. Looked up from germline, CDR1 is MNHNS and CDR2 is SASEGT. The CDR3 loop reads CASSEGTVLYNTEAFF. In DNA form, the CDR3 reads TGTGCCAGCAGTGAAGGGACAGTCCTCTATAACACTGAAGCTTTCTTT.

The chain uses TRBV4-1 and TRBJ1-1, with 8 bases lining up with TRBD1. The CDR3 loop spans 16 amino acids. Germline values: CDR1 MGHRA, CDR2 YSYEKL. Unmatched junction bases numbered 9, after V lost 4 bases and J lost 2 bases. CDR3 in DNA: TGCGCCAGCAGCCCTGGACAGGGATTGACTAACACTGAAGCTTTCTTT. Encoded protein: CASSPGQGLTNTEAFF.

This clonotype was detected a few times. The chain uses TRBV5-1 and TRBJ2-1; D might be TRBD1 (5 bases). Germline-derived CDR1 and CDR2 are SGHRS and YFSETQ. Deletions cut 4 bases from V and 3 bases from J, with 11 bases between. CDR3 length: 14 residues. DNA for the CDR3: TGCGCCAGCAGCCCAGGGTCCCTCTACAATGAGCAGTTCTTC. This sequence encodes CASSPGSLYNEQFF.

This sequence joins TRBV2 and TRBJ2-4, with D possibly being TRBD2 (5 bases). The CDR3 has 14 residues. V was clipped by 7 bases and J by 11 bases, with 21 bases between them. Germline values: CDR1 SNHLY, CDR2 FYNNEI. CDR3 coding DNA: TGTGCCAGCAAGGTCAGAAAATCTGGAGGCGTTCAGTACTTC. This translates into CASKVRKSGGVQYF.

This clonotype was observed a handful of times. V usage is TRBV2 and J usage is TRBJ2-7, with TRBD2 matching 11 bases. The CDR3 runs 15 residues. V shed 5 bases and J 0 bases; nucleotides not matched to a gene: 3. CDR1 is SNHLY, CDR2 FYNNEI, per germline. As DNA, the CDR3 is TGTGCCAGCAGTCTAGCGGGGGGTGACTCCTACGAGCAGTACTTC. It encodes CASSLAGGDSYEQYF.

V usage is TRBV7-8 and J usage is TRBJ1-4, with D tentatively TRBD1 (5 bases). Germline values: CDR1 SGHVS, CDR2 FQNEAQ. V lost 5 bases and J lost 5, with 9 bases in between. The CDR3 spans 13 residues. Written as DNA, the CDR3 is TGTGCCAGCAGCACATGGGACAATGAAAAACTGTTTTTT. As protein: CASSTWDNEKLFF. Drawing the rest from reference TRBV7-8 and TRBJ1-4, the complete variable domain is GAGVSQSPRYKVAKRGQDVALRCDPISGHVSLFWYQQALGQGPEFLTYFQNEAQLDKSGLPSDRFFAERPEGSVSTLKIQRTQQEDSAVYLCASSTWDNEKLFFGSGTQLSVL.

The rearrangement uses TRBV9 and TRBJ2-5; 8 bases fit TRBD1. Germline V gene sequence: CDR1 SGDLS, CDR2 YYNGEE. Unmatched junction bases numbered 6, after V lost 0 bases and J lost 5 bases. The CDR3 spans 15 residues. The CDR3 DNA sequence: TGTGCCAGCAGCGTAGACCCAGGGGGCTTGGAGACCCAGTACTTC. Translated, it gives CASSVDPGGLETQYF.

This rearrangement joins TRBV5-1 to TRBJ2-5; 7 bases are a match to TRBD1. Germline CDR1 reads SGHRS; CDR2 reads YFSETQ. This CDR3 is 15 amino acids long. V gave up 0 bases and J gave up 2 bases; unmatched junction bases: 4. The CDR3 bases are TGCGCCAGCAGCTTGGGACAGGGTGGGCAAGAGACCCAGTACTTC. Translation gives CASSLGQGGQETQYF.

In this sample, this clonotype turned up a few times. The genes are TRBV19 and TRBJ2-6; 8 bases fit TRBD2. CDR3 length: 20 residues. Germline V gene data show CDR1 as LNHDA and CDR2 as SQIVND (reference sequence). V shed 3 bases and J 0 bases; nucleotides not matched to a gene: 13. The CDR3 loop is CASSMYRQRAGVSGANVLTF. CDR3 bases: TGTGCCAGTAGTATGTATCGGCAACGAGCGGGGGTCTCTGGGGCCAACGTCCTGACTTTC.